This section outlines one T cell receptor beta chain sequence together with its context. The data stem from a study of control samples from healthy donors and cancer patients. This CDR3 is 17 amino acids long. Germline CDR1 is SGHRS and CDR2 is YFSETQ. J was trimmed by 3 bases and V by 4 bases; bases with no gene match: 10. Using immunoSEQ multiplex PCR, the repertoire was profiled, and TCRdb retains in-frame clones only, with some absent. The table shows about 160,000 clones, with about 95% occurring only once. The sequence came from a man in his sixties with colorectal cancer. Source material: PBMCs. This chain connects TRBV5-1 to TRBJ2-2; 9 bases are a match to TRBD1. The CDR3 region has the DNA TGCGCCAGCAGCACCAATCCGGGACAGGGATACACCGGGGAGCTGTTTTTT. Amino acids: CASSTNPGQGYTGELFF.